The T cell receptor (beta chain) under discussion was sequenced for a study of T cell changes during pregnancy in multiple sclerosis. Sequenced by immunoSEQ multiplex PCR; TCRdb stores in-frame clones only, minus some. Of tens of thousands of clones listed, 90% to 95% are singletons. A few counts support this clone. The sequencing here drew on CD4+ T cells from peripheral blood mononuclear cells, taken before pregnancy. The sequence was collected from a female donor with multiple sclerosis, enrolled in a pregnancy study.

For the CDR3, the DNA is TGTGCCAGCAGTCACCGGGACACTGAAGCTTTCTTT. It specifies CASSHRDTEAFF. The gene calls are TRBV6-5 and TRBJ1-1, with D uncertain. V was cut by 5 bases and J by 3 bases, with 7 bases left in between. CDR3 length equals 12 residues. Germline CDR1 and CDR2: MNHEY and SVGAGI.